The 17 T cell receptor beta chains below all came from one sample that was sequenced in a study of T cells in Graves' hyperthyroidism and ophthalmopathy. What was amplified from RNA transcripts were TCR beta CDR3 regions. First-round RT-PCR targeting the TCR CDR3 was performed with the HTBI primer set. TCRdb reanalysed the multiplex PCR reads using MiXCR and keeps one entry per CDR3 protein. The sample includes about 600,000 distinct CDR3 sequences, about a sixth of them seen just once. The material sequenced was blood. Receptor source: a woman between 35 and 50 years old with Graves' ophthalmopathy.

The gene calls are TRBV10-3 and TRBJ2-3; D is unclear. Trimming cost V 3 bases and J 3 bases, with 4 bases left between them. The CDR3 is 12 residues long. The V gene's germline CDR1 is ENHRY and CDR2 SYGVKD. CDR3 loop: CAISEGTDTQYF. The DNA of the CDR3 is TGTGCCATCAGTGAAGGGACAGATACGCAGTATTTT.

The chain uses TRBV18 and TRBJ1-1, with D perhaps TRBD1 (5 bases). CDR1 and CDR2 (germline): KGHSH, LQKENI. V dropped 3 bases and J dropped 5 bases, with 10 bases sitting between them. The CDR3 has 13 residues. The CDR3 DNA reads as TGTGCCAGCTCACCGATGGACAAGACTGAAGCTTTCTTT. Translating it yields CASSPMDKTEAFF. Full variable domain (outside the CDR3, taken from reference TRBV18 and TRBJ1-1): NAGVMQNPRHLVRRRGQEARLRCSPMKGHSHVYWYRQLPEEGLKFMVYLQKENIIDESGMPKERFSAEFPKEGPSILRIQQVVRGDSAAYFCASSPMDKTEAFFGQGTRLTVV.

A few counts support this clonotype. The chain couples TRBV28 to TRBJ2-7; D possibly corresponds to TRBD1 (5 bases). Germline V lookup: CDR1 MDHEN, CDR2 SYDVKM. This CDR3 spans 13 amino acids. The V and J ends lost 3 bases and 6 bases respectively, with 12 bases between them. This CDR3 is CASSFSGMGEQYF. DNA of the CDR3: TGTGCCAGCAGTTTTTCAGGGATGGGCGAGCAGTACTTC.

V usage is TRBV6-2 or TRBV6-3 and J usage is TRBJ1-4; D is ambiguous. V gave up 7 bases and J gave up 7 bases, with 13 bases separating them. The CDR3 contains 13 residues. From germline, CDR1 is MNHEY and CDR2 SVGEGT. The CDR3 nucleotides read TGTGCCAGCAACGACCGGGAGTTTGAAAAACTGTTTTTT. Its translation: CASNDREFEKLFF.

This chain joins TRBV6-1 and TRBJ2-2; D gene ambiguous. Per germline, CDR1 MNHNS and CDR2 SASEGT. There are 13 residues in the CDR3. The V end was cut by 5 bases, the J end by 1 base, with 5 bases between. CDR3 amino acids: CASSHWNTGELFF. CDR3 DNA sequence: TGTGCCAGCAGTCACTGGAACACCGGGGAGCTGTTTTTT.

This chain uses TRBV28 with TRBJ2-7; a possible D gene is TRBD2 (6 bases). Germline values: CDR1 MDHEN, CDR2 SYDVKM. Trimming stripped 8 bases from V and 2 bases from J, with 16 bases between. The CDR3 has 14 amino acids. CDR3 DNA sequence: TGTGCCAGCTGTCCGGACTATCCACCCTACGAGCAGTACTTC. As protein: CASCPDYPPYEQYF.

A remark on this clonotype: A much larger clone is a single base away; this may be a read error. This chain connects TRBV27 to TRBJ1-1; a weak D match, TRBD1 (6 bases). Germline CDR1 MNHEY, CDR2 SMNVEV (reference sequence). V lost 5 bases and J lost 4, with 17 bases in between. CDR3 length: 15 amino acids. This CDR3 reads CASSPCLGQSTEAFF. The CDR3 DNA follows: TGTGCCAGCAGTCCCTGCCTTGGACAGAGCACTGAAGCTTTCTTT.

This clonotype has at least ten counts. CDR3: CSARDAGSNQPQHF. CDR3 nucleotide sequence: TGCAGTGCTAGAGATGCAGGAAGCAATCAGCCCCAGCATTTT. J is TRBJ1-5 and V is TRBV20-1; no firm D call. CDR1 is DFQATT and CDR2 is SNEGSKA in the germline V gene (reference sequence). Trimming pared 0 bases from V and 1 base from J, leaving 7 bases between. The CDR3 sequence is 14 residues long.

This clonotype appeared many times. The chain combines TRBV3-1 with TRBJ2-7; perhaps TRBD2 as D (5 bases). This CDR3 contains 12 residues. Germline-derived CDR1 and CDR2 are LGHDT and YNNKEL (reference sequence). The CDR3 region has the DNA TGTGCTTCGGCCAGCGGCGCCTACGAGCAGTACTTC. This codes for CASASGAYEQYF.

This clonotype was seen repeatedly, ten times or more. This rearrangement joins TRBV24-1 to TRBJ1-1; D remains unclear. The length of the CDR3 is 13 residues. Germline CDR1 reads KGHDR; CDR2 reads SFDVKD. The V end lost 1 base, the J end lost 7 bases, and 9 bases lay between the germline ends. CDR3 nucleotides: TGTGCCACCAGTGATTTAAAGGGATTTGAAGCTTTCTTT. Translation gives CATSDLKGFEAFF.

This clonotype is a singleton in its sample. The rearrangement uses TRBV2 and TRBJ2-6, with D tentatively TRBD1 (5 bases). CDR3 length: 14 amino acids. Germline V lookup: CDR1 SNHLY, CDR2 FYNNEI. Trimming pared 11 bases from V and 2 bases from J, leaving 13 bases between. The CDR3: CARQGRTGANVLTF. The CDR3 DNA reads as TGTGCCCGCCAGGGCCGAACTGGGGCCAACGTCCTGACTTTC.

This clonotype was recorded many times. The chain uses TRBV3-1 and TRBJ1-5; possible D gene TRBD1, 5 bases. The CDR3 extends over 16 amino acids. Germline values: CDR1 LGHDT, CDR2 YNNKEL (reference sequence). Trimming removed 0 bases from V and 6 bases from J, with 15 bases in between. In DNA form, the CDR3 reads TGTGCCAGCAGCCAAGATTTGGGGGGGGGGGGTCAGCCCCAGCATTTT. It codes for CASSQDLGGGGQPQHF.

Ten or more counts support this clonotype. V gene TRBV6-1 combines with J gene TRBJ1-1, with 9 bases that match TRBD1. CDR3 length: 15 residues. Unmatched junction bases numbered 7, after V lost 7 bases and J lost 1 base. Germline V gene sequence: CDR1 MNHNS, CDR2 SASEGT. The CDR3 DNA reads TGTGCCAGCACCGAACAGGGGGCTGGGAACACTGAAGCTTTCTTT. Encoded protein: CASTEQGAGNTEAFF.

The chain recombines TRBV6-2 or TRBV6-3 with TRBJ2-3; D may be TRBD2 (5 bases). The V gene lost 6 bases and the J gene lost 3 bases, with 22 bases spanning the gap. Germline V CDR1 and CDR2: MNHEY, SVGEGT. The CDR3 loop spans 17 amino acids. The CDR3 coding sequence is TGTGCCAGCAGCTACAATGCCCTCGCGGGTACGACAGATACGCAGTATTTT. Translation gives CASSYNALAGTTDTQYF.

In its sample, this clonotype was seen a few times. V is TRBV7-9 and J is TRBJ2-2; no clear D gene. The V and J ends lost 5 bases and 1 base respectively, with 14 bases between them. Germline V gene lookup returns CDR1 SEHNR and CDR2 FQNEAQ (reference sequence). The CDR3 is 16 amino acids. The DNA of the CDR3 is TGTGCCAGCAGCCCCCGGTTTGAAAGGAACACCGGGGAGCTGTTTTTT. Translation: CASSPRFERNTGELFF. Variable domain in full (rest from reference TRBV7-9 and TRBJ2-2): DTGVSQNPRHKITKRGQNVTFRCDPISEHNRLYWYRQTLGQGPEFLTYFQNEAQLEKSRLLSDRFSAERPKGSFSTLEIQRTEQGDSAMYLCASSPRFERNTGELFFGEGSRLTVL.

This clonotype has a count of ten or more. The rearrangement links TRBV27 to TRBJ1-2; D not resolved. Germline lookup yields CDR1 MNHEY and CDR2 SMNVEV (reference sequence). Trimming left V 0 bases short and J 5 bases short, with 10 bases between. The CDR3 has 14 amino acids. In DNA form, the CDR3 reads TGTGCCAGCAGTTTATCAGGGAGGGCATATGGCTACACCTTC. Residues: CASSLSGRAYGYTF.

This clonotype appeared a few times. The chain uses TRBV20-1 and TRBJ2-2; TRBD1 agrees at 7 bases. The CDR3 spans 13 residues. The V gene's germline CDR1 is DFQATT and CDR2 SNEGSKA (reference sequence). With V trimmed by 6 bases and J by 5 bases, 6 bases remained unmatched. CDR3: CSAAWTGTGELFF. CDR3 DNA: TGCAGTGCCGCTTGGACAGGAACCGGGGAGCTGTTTTTT.